This T cell receptor (beta chain) came from a study of cytomegalovirus exposure and HLA in healthy donors. The CDR3 is made up of 15 amino acids. The V end was cut by 5 bases, the J end by 3 bases, with 16 bases between. CDR1 SGDLS and CDR2 YYNGEE come from the germline V gene. General study points: Beyond CMV serostatus, there was no information to go on about immune exposure.

PCR was performed using 60 Vbeta and 13 Jbeta primers. Some clones are missing from TCRdb's copy, which holds only in-frame ones; the method was immunoSEQ multiplex PCR. Of about 100,000 clones in the sample, approximately 76% are singletons; the top ten hold roughly 19%. A remark on this clone: Its target is not known.

The chain couples TRBV9 to TRBJ2-3; perhaps TRBD1 as D (6 bases). The TCR was taken from a woman aged 60-70 years in good health and CMV-seropositive. Sequenced material: PBMCs. This CDR3 is CASRSTGVETDTQYF. In nucleotides, the CDR3 is TGTGCCAGCAGGTCGACAGGCGTTGAGACAGATACGCAGTATTTT.